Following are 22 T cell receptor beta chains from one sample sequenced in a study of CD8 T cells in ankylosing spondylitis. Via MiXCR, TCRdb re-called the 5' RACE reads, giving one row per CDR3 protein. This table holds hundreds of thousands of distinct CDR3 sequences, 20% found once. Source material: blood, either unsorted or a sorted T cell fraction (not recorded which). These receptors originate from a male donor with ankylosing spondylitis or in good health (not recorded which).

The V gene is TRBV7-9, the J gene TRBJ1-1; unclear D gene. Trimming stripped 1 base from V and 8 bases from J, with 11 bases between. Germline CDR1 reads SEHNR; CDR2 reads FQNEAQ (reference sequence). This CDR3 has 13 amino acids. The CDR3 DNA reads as TGTGCCAGCAGCTTAGGTTCGGCTCGGGAAGCTTTCTTT. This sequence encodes CASSLGSAREAFF.

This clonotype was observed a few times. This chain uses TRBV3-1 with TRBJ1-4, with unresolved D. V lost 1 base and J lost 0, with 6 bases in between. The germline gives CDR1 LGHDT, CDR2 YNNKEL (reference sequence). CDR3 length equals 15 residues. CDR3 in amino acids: CASSQVSATNEKLFF. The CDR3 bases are TGTGCCAGCAGCCAAGTGTCGGCAACTAATGAAAAACTGTTTTTT. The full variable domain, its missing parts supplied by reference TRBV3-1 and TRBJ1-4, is DTAVSQTPKYLVTQMGNDKSIKCEQNLGHDTMYWYKQDSKKFLKIMFSYNNKELIINETVPNRFSPKSPDKAHLNLHINSLELGDSAVYFCASSQVSATNEKLFFGSGTQLSVL.

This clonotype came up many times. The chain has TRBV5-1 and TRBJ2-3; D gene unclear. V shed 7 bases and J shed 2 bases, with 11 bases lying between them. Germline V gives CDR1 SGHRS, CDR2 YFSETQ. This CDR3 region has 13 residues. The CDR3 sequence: CASQDGLTDTQYF. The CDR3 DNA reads TGCGCCAGCCAGGATGGTCTCACAGATACGCAGTATTTT.

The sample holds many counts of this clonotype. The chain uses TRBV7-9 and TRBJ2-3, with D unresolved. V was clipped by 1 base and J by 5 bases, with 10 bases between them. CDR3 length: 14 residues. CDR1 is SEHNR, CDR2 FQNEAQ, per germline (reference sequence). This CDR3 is CASSLGGDRDTQYF. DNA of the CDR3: TGTGCCAGCAGCTTAGGGGGTGATAGAGATACGCAGTATTTT. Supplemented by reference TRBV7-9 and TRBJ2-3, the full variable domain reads DTGVSQNPRHKITKRGQNVTFRCDPISEHNRLYWYRQTLGQGPEFLTYFQNEAQLEKSRLLSDRFSAERPKGSFSTLEIQRTEQGDSAMYLCASSLGGDRDTQYFGPGTRLTVL.

The CDR3 sequence: CASSLARGLEAFF. The DNA of the CDR3 is TGCGCCAGCAGCTTGGCCAGGGGACTCGAAGCTTTCTTT. The V call is TRBV5-1, the J call TRBJ1-1; D might be TRBD1 (6 bases). The CDR3 loop spans 13 amino acids. V was cut by 0 bases and J by 8 bases, with 11 bases left in between. Germline V gives CDR1 SGHRS, CDR2 YFSETQ.

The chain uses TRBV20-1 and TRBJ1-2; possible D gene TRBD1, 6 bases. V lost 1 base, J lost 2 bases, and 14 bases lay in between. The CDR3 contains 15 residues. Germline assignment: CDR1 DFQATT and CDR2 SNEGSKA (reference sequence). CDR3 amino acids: CSARVPGHPNYGYTF. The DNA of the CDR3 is TGCAGTGCTAGAGTCCCGGGACACCCCAACTATGGCTACACCTTC.

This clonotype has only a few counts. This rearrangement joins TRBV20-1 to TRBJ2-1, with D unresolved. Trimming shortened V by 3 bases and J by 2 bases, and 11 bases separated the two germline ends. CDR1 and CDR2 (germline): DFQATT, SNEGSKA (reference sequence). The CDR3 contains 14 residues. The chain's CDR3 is CSASFLRTYNEQFF. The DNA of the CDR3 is TGCAGTGCTAGTTTTCTAAGAACCTACAATGAGCAGTTCTTC.

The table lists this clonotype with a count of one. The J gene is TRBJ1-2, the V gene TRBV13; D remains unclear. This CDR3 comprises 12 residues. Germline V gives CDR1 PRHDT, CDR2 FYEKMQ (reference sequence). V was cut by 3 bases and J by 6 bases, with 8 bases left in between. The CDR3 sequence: CASSLRVDGYTF. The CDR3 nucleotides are TGTGCCAGCAGCTTGAGAGTTGATGGCTACACCTTC.

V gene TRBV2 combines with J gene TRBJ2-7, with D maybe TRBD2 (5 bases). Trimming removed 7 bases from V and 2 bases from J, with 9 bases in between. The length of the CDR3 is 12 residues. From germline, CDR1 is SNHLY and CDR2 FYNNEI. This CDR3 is CASKRDTYEQYV. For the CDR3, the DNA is TGTGCCAGCAAACGGGATACCTACGAGCAGTACGTC.

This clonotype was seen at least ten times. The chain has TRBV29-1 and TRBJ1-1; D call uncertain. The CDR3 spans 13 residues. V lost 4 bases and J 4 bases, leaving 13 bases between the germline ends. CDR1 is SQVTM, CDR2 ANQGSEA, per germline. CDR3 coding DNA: TGCAGCGTTGGCGAGACATCCTTCACTGAAGCTTTCTTT. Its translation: CSVGETSFTEAFF.

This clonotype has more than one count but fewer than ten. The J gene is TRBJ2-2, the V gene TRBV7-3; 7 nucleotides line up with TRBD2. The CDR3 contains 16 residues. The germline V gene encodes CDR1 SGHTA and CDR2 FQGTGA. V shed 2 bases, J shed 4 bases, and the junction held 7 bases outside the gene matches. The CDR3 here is CASSLAGDPRTGELFF. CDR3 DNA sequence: TGTGCCAGCAGCTTAGCGGGGGACCCTCGCACCGGGGAGCTGTTTTTT.

This chain's CDR3 is CSVAASPGEQYV. The CDR3 DNA reads as TGCAGCGTTGCCGCATCGCCCGGCGAGCAGTACGTC. The V gene is TRBV29-1, the J gene TRBJ2-7; the D is unclear. This CDR3 has 12 amino acids. V was clipped by 4 bases and J by 6 bases, with 13 bases between them. CDR1 and CDR2 from the germline V gene are SQVTM and ANQGSEA.

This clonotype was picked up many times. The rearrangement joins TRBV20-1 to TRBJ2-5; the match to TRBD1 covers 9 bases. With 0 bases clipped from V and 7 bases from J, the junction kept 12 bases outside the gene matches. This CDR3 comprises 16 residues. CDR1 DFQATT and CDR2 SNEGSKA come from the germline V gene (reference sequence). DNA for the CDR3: TGCAGTGCTAGAGATCGGATACTACAGGGGGCGGGGACCCAGTACTTC. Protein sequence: CSARDRILQGAGTQYF.

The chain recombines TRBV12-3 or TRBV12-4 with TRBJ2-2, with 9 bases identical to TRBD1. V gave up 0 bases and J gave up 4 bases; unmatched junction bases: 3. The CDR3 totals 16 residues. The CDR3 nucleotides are TGTGCCAGCAGTTTAGCGGGGACAGGGATCACCGGGGAGCTGTTTTTT. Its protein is CASSLAGTGITGELFF.

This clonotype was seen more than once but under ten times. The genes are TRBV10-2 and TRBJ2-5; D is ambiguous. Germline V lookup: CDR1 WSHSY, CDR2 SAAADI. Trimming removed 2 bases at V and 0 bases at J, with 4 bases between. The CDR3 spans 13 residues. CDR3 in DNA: TGCGCCAGCAGTGAGGGGTACCAAGAGACCCAGTACTTC. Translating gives CASSEGYQETQYF.

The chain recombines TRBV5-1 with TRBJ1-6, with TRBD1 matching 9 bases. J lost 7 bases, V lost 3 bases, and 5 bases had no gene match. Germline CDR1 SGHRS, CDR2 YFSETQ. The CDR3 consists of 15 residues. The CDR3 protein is CASSSRQGENSPLHF. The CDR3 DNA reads TGCGCCAGCAGCTCCCGACAGGGGGAAAATTCACCCCTCCACTTT.

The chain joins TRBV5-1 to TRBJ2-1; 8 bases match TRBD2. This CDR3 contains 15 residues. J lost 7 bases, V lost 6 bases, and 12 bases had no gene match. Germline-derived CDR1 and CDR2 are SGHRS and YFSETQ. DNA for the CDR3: TGCGCCAGCAAAGTTTCCGGGACTAGTTATAATGAGCAGTTCTTC. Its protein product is CASKVSGTSYNEQFF.

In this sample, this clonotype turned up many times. CDR3 coding DNA: TGTGCCAGCAGTACCCTGAGGGGGCGTAACGAGCAGTACGTC. Encoded protein: CASSTLRGRNEQYV. The J gene is TRBJ2-7, the V gene TRBV27; 7 bases are shared with TRBD1. This CDR3 is 14 amino acids long. V dropped 5 bases and J dropped 5; count of bases not matched to a gene: 9. Germline CDR1 is MNHEY and CDR2 is SMNVEV (reference sequence).

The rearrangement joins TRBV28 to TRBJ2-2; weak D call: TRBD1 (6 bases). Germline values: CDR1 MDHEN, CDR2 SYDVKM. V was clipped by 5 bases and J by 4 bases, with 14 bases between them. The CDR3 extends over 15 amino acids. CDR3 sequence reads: CASSPPGRGTGELFF. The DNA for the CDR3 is TGTGCCAGCAGTCCCCCTGGCAGGGGCACCGGGGAGCTGTTTTTT.

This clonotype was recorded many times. The CDR3 is CASSLWSLAQGGTDTQYF. CDR3 nucleotides: TGTGCCAGCAGTTTATGGTCACTAGCGCAGGGGGGCACAGATACGCAGTATTTT. The chain combines TRBV28 with TRBJ2-3, with D perhaps being TRBD1 or TRBD2 (7 bases each). The germline CDR1 and CDR2 sequences are MDHEN and SYDVKM. The CDR3 runs 18 residues. Trimming shortened V by 0 bases and J by 1 base, and 17 bases separated the two germline ends.

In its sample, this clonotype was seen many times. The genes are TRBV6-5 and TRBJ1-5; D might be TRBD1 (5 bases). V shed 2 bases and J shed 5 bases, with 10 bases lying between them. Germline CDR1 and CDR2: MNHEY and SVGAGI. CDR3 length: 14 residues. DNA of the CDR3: TGTGCCAGCAGTTACATTCGGGGGGATCAGCCCCAGCATTTT. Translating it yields CASSYIRGDQPQHF.

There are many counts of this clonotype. CDR3 loop: CASSLEVGELFF. CDR3 nucleotide sequence: TGTGCCAGCAGCTTGGAGGTCGGGGAGCTGTTTTTT. This sequence joins TRBV11-1 and TRBJ2-2; the D gene is possibly TRBD2 (5 bases). CDR3 length: 12 amino acids. V shed 3 bases and J shed 7 bases, with 6 bases lying between them. CDR1 is SGHAT, CDR2 FQDESV, per germline (reference sequence).